This TCR beta chain emerged from a study of human T cells and chemical hapten exposure. In the study overall: Patients, mostly women, had alopecia areata, alopecia totalis or alopecia universalis.

Overall study findings and caveats: Since the donors had alopecia, their immune response may not be the same as that of healthy people.

This clonotype occurred many times. Its cognate antigen is unknown. Documented time point: patch test 2, 6 weeks after DPC sensitization. Treatment specified: therapeutic diphenylcyclopropenone sensitization with weekly scalp DPC. The library put unique molecular identifiers onto individual cDNA molecules. MiXCR, run by TCRdb on the RACE reads, gives a single entry per CDR3 protein. The sample carries under 450,000 distinct CDR3 sequences, roughly 6% recorded once. The source is a woman aged 18-35 years with alopecia areata. Some clones in this sample may be carry-over from other donors' samples. This sample comprised whole blood, obtained in connection with sensitization to the hapten diphenylcyclopropenone (DPC).

The CDR3 is CASSFAGGDYEQYF. The CDR3 bases are TGCGCCAGCAGCTTTGCGGGGGGTGACTACGAGCAGTACTTC. The genes are TRBV4-1 and TRBJ2-7, with 8 bases fitting TRBD2. The V and J ends lost 5 bases and 3 bases, in that order; junction bases with no gene match: 6. This CDR3 comprises 14 residues. The V gene's germline CDR1 is MGHRA and CDR2 YSYEKL.